This T cell receptor (beta chain) comes out of a study of CD8 T cells in ankylosing spondylitis. Study results and caveats: A motif of 7 to 9 highly homologous TCR beta variants was seen as apparently characteristic of ankylosing spondylitis blood. According to the report, clones linked to the disease were significantly enriched in matched synovial fluid samples taken from ankylosing spondylitis patients.

Using its own MiXCR run on the 5' RACE reads, TCRdb lists one record per CDR3 protein. The table includes just under 550,000 distinct CDR3 sequences, roughly 13% detected once. This clonotype was detected once. Its matching antigen is unknown. CDR1 is SGDLS and CDR2 is YYNGEE in the germline V gene. V trimming: 5 bases; J trimming: 4 bases; junction bases outside the gene matches: 18. CDR3 length equals 18 residues. The chain employs TRBV9 and TRBJ2-3, with 8 positions matching TRBD2. Sequencing used blood, either unsorted or a sorted T cell fraction (not recorded which). This TCR was sampled from a male donor with ankylosing spondylitis. The CDR3 protein is CASSPFLLVAGTADTQYF. CDR3 DNA sequence: TGTGCCAGCAGTCCCTTTCTTTTAGTAGCGGGAACCGCAGATACGCAGTATTTT.